The T cell receptor beta chain under discussion was sequenced for a study of T-cell reconstitution after alpha-beta-depleted transplantation in children. This CDR3 has 12 amino acids. Germline CDR1 is DFQATT and CDR2 is SNEGSKA (reference sequence). For TCRbeta, the library was prepared with unique molecular identifiers. TCRdb redid the calling of the PCR reads with MiXCR, one entry per CDR3 protein. The sample carries 200,000 to 250,000 distinct CDR3 sequences, 20% to 30% recorded once. Material: PBMCs, mostly from graft donor cells, obtained 360 days after TCRalphabeta/CD19-depleted stem cell transplant. The rearrangement joins TRBV20-1 to TRBJ1-4; 7 positions match TRBD1. The source is a female patient under 10 years old who had a stem cell transplant for congenital amegakaryocytic thrombocytopenia, so the T cells may come from the graft donor. The CDR3 is CSAGTDNEKLFF. The CDR3 nucleotides are TGCAGCGCTGGGACAGATAATGAAAAACTGTTTTTT.